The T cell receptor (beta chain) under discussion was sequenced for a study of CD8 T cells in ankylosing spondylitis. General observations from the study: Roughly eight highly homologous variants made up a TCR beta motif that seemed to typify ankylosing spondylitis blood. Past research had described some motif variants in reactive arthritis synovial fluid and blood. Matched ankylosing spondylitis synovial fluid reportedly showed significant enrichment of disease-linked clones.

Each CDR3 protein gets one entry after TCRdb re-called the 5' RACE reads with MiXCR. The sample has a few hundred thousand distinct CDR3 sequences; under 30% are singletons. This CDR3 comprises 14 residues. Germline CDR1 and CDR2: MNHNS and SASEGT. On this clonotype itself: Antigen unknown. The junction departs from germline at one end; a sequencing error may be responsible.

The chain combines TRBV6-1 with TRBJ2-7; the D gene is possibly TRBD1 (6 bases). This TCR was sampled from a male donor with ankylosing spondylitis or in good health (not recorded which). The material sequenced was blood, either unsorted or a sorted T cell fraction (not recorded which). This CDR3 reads CASNQDSLPYVQYF. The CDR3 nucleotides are TGTGCCAGCAATCAGGACAGTCTCCCCTACGTGCAGTACTTC.